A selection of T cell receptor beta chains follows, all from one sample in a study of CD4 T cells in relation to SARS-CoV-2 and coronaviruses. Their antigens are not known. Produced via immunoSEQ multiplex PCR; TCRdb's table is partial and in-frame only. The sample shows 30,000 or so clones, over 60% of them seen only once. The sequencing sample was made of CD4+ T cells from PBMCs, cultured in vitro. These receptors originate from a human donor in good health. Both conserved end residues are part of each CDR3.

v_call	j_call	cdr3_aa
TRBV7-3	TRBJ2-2	CASSLAGTPNTGELFF
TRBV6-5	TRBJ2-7	CASTGLAGGFSEQYF
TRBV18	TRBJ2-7	CASSPRSGSSYEQYF
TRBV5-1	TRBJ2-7	CASSLDWTSVYEQYF
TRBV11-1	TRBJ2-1	CASSLNGRAQVEQFF
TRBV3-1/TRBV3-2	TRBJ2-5	CASSRTAHRETQYF
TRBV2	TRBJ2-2	CASSARGGRGNTGELFF
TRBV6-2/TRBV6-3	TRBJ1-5	CASSYLEGQGRLHQPQHF
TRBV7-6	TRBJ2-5	CASSLPGRYQETQYF
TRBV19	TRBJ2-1	CASSRGSGTSGSRSYNEQFF
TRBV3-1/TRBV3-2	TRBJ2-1	CASSQYPRSGANNEQFF
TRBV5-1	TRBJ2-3	CASSKGLSGADTQYF
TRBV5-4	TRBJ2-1	CASSLGPGLPLGNEQFF
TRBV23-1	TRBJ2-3	CASSPPGGRGDTQYF
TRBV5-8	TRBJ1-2	CASSLGQGRF
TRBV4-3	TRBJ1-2	CASSPWTDSYGYTF
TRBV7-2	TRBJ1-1	CASSRAQETEAFF
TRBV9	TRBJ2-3	CASSVVGDRTDTQYF
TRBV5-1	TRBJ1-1	CASSSGVNTEAFF
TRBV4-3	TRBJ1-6	CASSGQTYNSPLHF
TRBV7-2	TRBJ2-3	CASSTNSGGADTQYF
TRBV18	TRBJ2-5	CASSPRVAEETQYF
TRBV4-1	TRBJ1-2	CASSQERGINYGYTF